This TCR beta chain was identified in a study of T cell repertoires in cytomegalovirus infection. The wider study: A matching HLA type, together with CMV infection, was signaled by public TCR beta signatures. Study-wide points: In two of eight donors, the top clonotype was HLA-C-restricted CMV-specific.

This clonotype was counted between two and nine times. Its antigen is unknown. One entry per CDR3 protein, called by TCRdb with MiXCR from the reads. The repertoire has some 150,000 distinct CDR3 sequences, less than 25% of them found once; the top ten carry roughly 9.7%. This CDR3 comprises 8 residues. Trimming pared 6 bases from V and 13 bases from J, leaving 6 bases between. The source is a human donor in good health (CMV status not recorded). Some clones in this sample may be carry-over from other donors' samples. The V and J genes are TRBV12-3 or TRBV12-4 and TRBJ1-2; D gene ambiguous. Sequenced: PBMCs. As DNA, the CDR3 is TGTGCCAGCAGCCCCTCCACCTTC. This sequence encodes CASSPSTF.